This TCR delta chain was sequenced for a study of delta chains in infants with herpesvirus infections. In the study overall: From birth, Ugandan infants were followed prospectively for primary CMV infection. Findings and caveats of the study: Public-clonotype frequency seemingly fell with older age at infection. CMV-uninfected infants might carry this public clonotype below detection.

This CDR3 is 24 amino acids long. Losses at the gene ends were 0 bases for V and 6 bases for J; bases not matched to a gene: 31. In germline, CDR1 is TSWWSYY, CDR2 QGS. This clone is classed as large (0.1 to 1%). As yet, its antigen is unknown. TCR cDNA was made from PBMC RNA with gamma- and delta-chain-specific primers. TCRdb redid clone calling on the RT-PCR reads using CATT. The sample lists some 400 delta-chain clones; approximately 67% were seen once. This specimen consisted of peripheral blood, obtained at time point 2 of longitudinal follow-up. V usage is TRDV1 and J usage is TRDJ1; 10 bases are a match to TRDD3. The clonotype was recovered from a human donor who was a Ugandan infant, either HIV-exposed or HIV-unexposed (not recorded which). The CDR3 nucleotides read TGTGCTCTTGGGGAACTGCCGGAGGGTCAGGAGTTCCCAGTACTGGGGGATGAGTCGAATAAACTCATCTTT. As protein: CALGELPEGQEFPVLGDESNKLIF.